These T cell receptor beta chains were read from a single sample in a study of blood T cells in healthy people across ages. TCRdb reprocessed the 5' RACE reads via MiXCR and lists one record per CDR3 protein. This sample has 1.8 million or so distinct CDR3 sequences; more than 35% occur once, and the top ten carry more than 20%. Sample: blood. Receptors originate from a human donor in good health. CDR3s include the opening cysteine and the closing phenylalanine or tryptophan. Each record gives: clone size, V gene, J gene, D gene, CDR3 DNA, CDR3 protein. D genes are given only for firm matches. Only part of the rows carry a size: once, few, many, or a class if the clone is expanded.

.,TRBV5-1,TRBJ1-6,.,TGCGCCAGCAGCTTGGAGATCGACGCCTCACCCCTCCACTTT,CASSLEIDASPLHF
.,TRBV20-1,TRBJ2-1,.,TGCAGTGCTATTATGCTGGATGAGCAGTTCTTC,CSAIMLDEQFF
many,TRBV29-1,TRBJ2-7,.,TGCAGCGTTTTACTAGCAGGGTACGAGCAGTACTTC,CSVLLAGYEQYF
.,TRBV11-1,TRBJ1-5,.,TGTGCCAGCAGCTTAGATTGGGGTCAGCCCCAGCATTTT,CASSLDWGQPQHF
few,TRBV29-1,TRBJ2-7,TRBD1,TGCAGCGTTGCTCGATTAGTAGACAGGGGTGTAAGCGAGCAGTACTTC,CSVARLVDRGVSEQYF
few,TRBV15,TRBJ2-5,.,TGTGCCACCAGCAGAGATTCGGGGTCTCTTTGGGAGACCCAGTACTTC,CATSRDSGSLWETQYF
many,TRBV3-1,TRBJ2-5,.,TGTGCCAGCAGCCAGAATCAGGGACAAGAGACCCAGTACTTC,CASSQNQGQETQYF
.,TRBV6-6,TRBJ2-5,.,TGTGCCAGCAGTTACTCGAGAGGGGAGGCGGAGACCCAGTACTTC,CASSYSRGEAETQYF
.,TRBV5-1,TRBJ1-2,.,TGCGCCAGCAGACGTCGAGGGGGGAATGGCTACACCTTC,CASRRRGGNGYTF
.,TRBV5-1,TRBJ2-3,.,TGCGCCAGCAGCTTGGACGGACAGTATAGCACAGATACGCAGTATTTT,CASSLDGQYSTDTQYF
.,TRBV4-3,TRBJ1-1,TRBD1,TGCGCCAGCAGCCAAGATGGAGGCAGGGGGCTAAGAAGCACTGAAGCTTTCTTT,CASSQDGGRGLRSTEAFF
.,TRBV3-1,TRBJ1-1,.,TGTGCCAGCAACCGAAATGGATACACTGAAGCTTTCTTT,CASNRNGYTEAFF
.,TRBV4-3,TRBJ2-1,.,TGCGCCAGCAGCCAAGAGCTATGGGGCGTTTCCTACGAGCAGTTCTTC,CASSQELWGVSYEQFF
.,TRBV12-3/TRBV12-4,TRBJ2-1,.,TGTGCCAGCAGTTTTAACGGGCAGGGGCTTTCCTACAATGAGCAGTTCTTC,CASSFNGQGLSYNEQFF
.,TRBV29-1,TRBJ1-6,TRBD1,TGCAGCGTTGAAACGGCGGGACAGTTCCACTTT,CSVETAGQFHF
.,TRBV15,TRBJ2-7,TRBD1,TGTGCCACCAGCAGAGATAAGGGGGCCGAGGACGAGCAGTACTTC,CATSRDKGAEDEQYF
few,TRBV19,TRBJ2-7,.,TGTGCCAGTACTCAGTGCGAGCAGTACTTC,CASTQCEQYF
.,TRBV7-2,TRBJ1-1,.,TGTGCCAGCAGCCTAAACAGTGTTAGTGAAGCTTTCTTT,CASSLNSVSEAFF
.,TRBV6-1,TRBJ2-1,.,TGTGCCGCCCAGAGGAGGGGACCCTACAATGAGCAGTTCTTC,CAAQRRGPYNEQFF
.,TRBV29-1,TRBJ2-7,.,TGCAGCGTCCTCTCCGACAGGTCCTACGAGCAGTACTTC,CSVLSDRSYEQYF
.,TRBV7-2,TRBJ2-1,.,TGTGCCAGCAGCTTACTCAGGGTCAATGAGCAGTTCTTC,CASSLLRVNEQFF
few,TRBV15,TRBJ1-4,.,TGTGCCACCAGCTTTACTTCGGGGAACAATGAAAAACTGTTTTTT,CATSFTSGNNEKLFF
.,TRBV7-9,TRBJ2-1,TRBD2,TGTGCCAGCAGCTGGGGGGGAGAACACAATGAGCAGTTCTTC,CASSWGGEHNEQFF
.,TRBV7-3,TRBJ1-2,.,TGTGCCAGCAGCTTAACGGTCGGGGGCCCTAACTATGGCTACACCTTC,CASSLTVGGPNYGYTF
.,TRBV3-1,TRBJ2-5,.,TGTGCCAGCAGGACAAGCTGGGGGGAGACCCAGTACTTC,CASRTSWGETQYF
.,TRBV20-1,TRBJ2-3,.,TGCAGTGCGACCGAGGGGGCAGGGACTCCAGATACGCAGTATTTT,CSATEGAGTPDTQYF
once,TRBV5-1,TRBJ2-3,.,TGCGCCAGCAGCTTGGGAGGGGAGATCACAGATACGCAGTATTTT,CASSLGGEITDTQYF
.,TRBV7-9,TRBJ2-7,.,TGTGCCAGCAGCTTACTGGGCCCGCGGGACGAGCAGTACTTC,CASSLLGPRDEQYF
.,TRBV28,TRBJ1-2,TRBD1,TGTGCCAGCAGTTCCACCGCGGGACAGGCGTCGCATGGCTACACCTTC,CASSSTAGQASHGYTF
.,TRBV5-1,TRBJ1-2,.,TGCGCCAGCAGCTTGGTTGTCCAGGAGGATGGCTACACCTTC,CASSLVVQEDGYTF
.,TRBV15,TRBJ2-3,TRBD2,TGTGCCACCACCAAGCGGGGGGGTACGCAGTATTTT,CATTKRGGTQYF
.,TRBV29-1,TRBJ2-2,.,TGCAGCGCTGGGCGTAGCCAAACCACCGGGGAGCTGTTTTTT,CSAGRSQTTGELFF
few,TRBV27,TRBJ2-7,.,TGTGCCAGCAGTTTATACAAGGGACTTACCTACGAGCAGTACTTC,CASSLYKGLTYEQYF
.,TRBV7-2,TRBJ2-7,.,TGTGCCAGCAGCTTAAACGCAGTCCTCTCGGTAGGGGGGCAGTACTTC,CASSLNAVLSVGGQYF
.,TRBV29-1,TRBJ2-3,.,TGCAGCGTTGAGGCAGGCAATTGGGGCACAGATACGCAGTATTTT,CSVEAGNWGTDTQYF
.,TRBV27,TRBJ2-6,.,TGTGCCAGCAGTTCGCAGTCATCTGGGGCCAACGTCCTGACTTTC,CASSSQSSGANVLTF
.,TRBV7-2,TRBJ1-1,.,TGTGCCAGCAGCTTAGTGGGGAGGCAAGAAGCTTTCTTT,CASSLVGRQEAFF
once,TRBV27,TRBJ2-3,.,TGTGCCAGCATCGAAGGCGTGGGTTCAGATACGCAGTATTTT,CASIEGVGSDTQYF
few,TRBV29-1,TRBJ2-4,.,TGCAGCGCCTACTCCCTCAGGGGAAACATTCAGTACTTC,CSAYSLRGNIQYF
.,TRBV7-2,TRBJ1-2,.,TGTGCCAGCAGCTTAGGTGGGGGGGGCTATAACTATGGCTACACCTTC,CASSLGGGGYNYGYTF
once,TRBV6-6,TRBJ1-2,TRBD1,TGTGCCAGCAGCCAAGCCACAGGGGGCATAAACTATGGCTACACCTTC,CASSQATGGINYGYTF
few,TRBV18,TRBJ2-1,TRBD1,TGTGCCAGCACCACGACAGGGAGCTCCTACAATGAGCAGTTCTTC,CASTTTGSSYNEQFF
.,TRBV7-9,TRBJ1-1,.,TGTGCCAGCAGGGGGAACAGGCAGAACACTGAAGCTTTCTTT,CASRGNRQNTEAFF
.,TRBV4-2,TRBJ2-1,TRBD2,TGTGCCAGCAGCCAGGGACTAGGTACGATTGGGGAGCAGTTCTTC,CASSQGLGTIGEQFF
many,TRBV29-1,TRBJ2-5,TRBD1,TGCAGCGCCCGGGACAGGGTGCTGGAGACCCAGTACTTC,CSARDRVLETQYF
many,TRBV28,TRBJ2-6,.,TGTGCCATAGAGGCAGGCGGCATTGGGGCCAACGTCCTGACTTTC,CAIEAGGIGANVLTF
.,TRBV6-2/TRBV6-3,TRBJ2-5,.,TGTGCCAGCAGTCCCAGAGACTTGCGGGGGACCCAGTACTTC,CASSPRDLRGTQYF
few,TRBV5-4,TRBJ2-5,.,TGTGCCAGCAGCATAACACGGGCGGAGGAGCAGTACTTC,CASSITRAEEQYF
once,TRBV6-1,TRBJ2-5,.,TGTGCCAGCAGTGAGGCGACAGTTGAGGGGACCCAGTACTTC,CASSEATVEGTQYF
many,TRBV4-3,TRBJ2-7,.,TGCGCCAGCAGCCATAGCGGGACAGGGTATCCCTACGAGCAGTACTTC,CASSHSGTGYPYEQYF
few,TRBV20-1,TRBJ2-7,TRBD1,TGCAGTGCTCCCCGGACAGGTGGACACTACGAGCAGTACTTC,CSAPRTGGHYEQYF
.,TRBV4-3,TRBJ1-1,.,TGCGCCAGCAGCCAAGAGCCAGCGACGAACACTGAAGCTTTCTTT,CASSQEPATNTEAFF
.,TRBV24-1,TRBJ2-3,TRBD1,TGTGCCACCAGTGATTCCAATAGGACAGGCATTGTCACAGATACGCAGTATTTT,CATSDSNRTGIVTDTQYF